This paragraph covers one T cell receptor (beta chain) sequence. The target antigen is unknown. The record originates from a study of cytomegalovirus exposure and HLA in healthy donors. Overall study findings and caveats: Earlier results showed most TCR beta V segments being productive about 87% or about 30% of the time.

V lost 0 bases, J lost 2 bases, and 7 bases lay in between. Germline V gene sequence: CDR1 SGHRS, CDR2 YFSETQ. This CDR3 has 14 residues. PCR employed 60 Vbeta and 13 Jbeta primers. Sequencing used immunoSEQ multiplex PCR; TCRdb keeps in-frame clones, though not all of them. The sample shows over 100,000 clones, 70% to 85% of them seen only once. The gene calls are TRBV5-1 and TRBJ2-3; D gene unclear. The sample was PBMCs. The clonotype comes from a woman aged 18-29 years in good health and CMV-seropositive. As DNA, the CDR3 is TGCGCCAGCAGCTTGGAGCTCAACACAGATACGCAGTATTTT. It is translated as CASSLELNTDTQYF.